This T cell receptor (beta chain) came from a study of cytomegalovirus exposure and HLA in healthy donors. Study-wide findings and caveats: In a later analysis, TCR association rates varied by HLA locus: DRB1 most, HLA-C fewest. Listed as cytomegalovirus-associated were more than 150 TCR beta chains.

CDR3 length equals 14 residues. CDR1 MDHEN and CDR2 SYDVKM come from the germline V gene. Unmatched junction bases numbered 4, after V lost 6 bases and J lost 3 bases. With 60 Vbeta and 13 Jbeta primers, the PCR was carried out. TCRdb keeps only in-frame clones here, not all; method: immunoSEQ multiplex PCR. The sample records 150,000 to 200,000 clones, roughly 85% being singletons. A single count supports this clone. No antigen is known for it. The J gene is TRBJ2-7, the V gene TRBV28; 11 bases agree with TRBD1. The sample consisted of PBMCs. This TCR was sampled from a male donor in good health and CMV-seropositive. CDR3 sequence: CASSPDRGLYEQYF. As DNA, the CDR3 is TGTGCCAGCAGCCCGGACAGGGGGCTCTACGAGCAGTACTTC.